Below, one TCR beta chain is given with its context. Its target is unknown. The read terminates 3 residues ahead of where the CDR3 ends, so the germline J gene completes it. This record belongs to a study of T cells in women clearing cervical HPV infection. Some clones are missing from TCRdb's copy, which holds only in-frame ones; the method was immunoSEQ multiplex PCR. In total, the table holds under 40,000 clones. This CDR3 is built from 15 residues. The J segment lost 5 bases and the V segment lost 0 bases, leaving 2 bases of the junction unmatched. Germline V CDR1 and CDR2: MGHRA, YSYEKL. Overall study findings and caveats: Repertoire richness, not evenness, was significantly elevated in CIN3+ cases versus controls.

The chain has TRBV4-1 and TRBJ1-4, with 8 bases fitting TRBD1. Sequences were obtained from blood buffy coat. The receptor was isolated from a woman aged 18 to 75 with a cervical HPV16 infection that either progressed to CIN3+ or cleared (not recorded which). This chain's CDR3 is CASSQDRGLNEKLFF. The covered CDR3 bases are TGCGCCAGCAGCCAAGACAGGGGGCTAAATGAAAAA.